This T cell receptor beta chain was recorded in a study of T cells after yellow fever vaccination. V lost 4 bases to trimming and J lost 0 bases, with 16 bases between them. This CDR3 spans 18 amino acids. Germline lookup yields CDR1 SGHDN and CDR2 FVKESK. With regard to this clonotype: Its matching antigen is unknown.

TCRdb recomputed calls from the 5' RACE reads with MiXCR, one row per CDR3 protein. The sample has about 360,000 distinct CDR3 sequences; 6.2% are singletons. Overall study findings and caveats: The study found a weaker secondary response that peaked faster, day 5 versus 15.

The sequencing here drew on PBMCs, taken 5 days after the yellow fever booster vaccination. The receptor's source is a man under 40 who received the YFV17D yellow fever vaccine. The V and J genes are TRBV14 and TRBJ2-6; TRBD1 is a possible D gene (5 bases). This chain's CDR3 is CASSPGWLRGSGANVLTF. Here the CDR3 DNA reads TGTGCCAGCAGCCCAGGGTGGCTGCGAGGCTCTGGGGCCAACGTCCTGACTTTC.